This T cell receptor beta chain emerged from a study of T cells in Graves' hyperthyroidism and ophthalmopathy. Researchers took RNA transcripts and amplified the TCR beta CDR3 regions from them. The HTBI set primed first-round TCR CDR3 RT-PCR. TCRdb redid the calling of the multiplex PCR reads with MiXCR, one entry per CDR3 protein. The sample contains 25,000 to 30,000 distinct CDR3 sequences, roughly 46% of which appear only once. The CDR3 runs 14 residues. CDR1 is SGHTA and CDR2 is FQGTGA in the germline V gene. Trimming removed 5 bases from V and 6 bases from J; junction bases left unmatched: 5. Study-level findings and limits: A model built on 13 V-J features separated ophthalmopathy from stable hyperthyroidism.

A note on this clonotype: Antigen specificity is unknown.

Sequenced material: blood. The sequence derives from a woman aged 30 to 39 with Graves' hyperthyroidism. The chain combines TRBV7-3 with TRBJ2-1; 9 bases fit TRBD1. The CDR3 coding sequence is TGTGCCAGCAGCCGAGGGACAGGGATCAATGAGCAGTTCTTC. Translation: CASSRGTGINEQFF.